The subject of this entry is one T cell receptor (beta chain). Its antigen remains undetermined. Qualities for individual bases were not recorded, and no much larger clone is one base off. The junction carries 14 bases between V and J, which are trimmed by 10 bases and 4 bases respectively. The germline V gene (reference sequence) yields MNHEY for CDR1 and SMNVEV for CDR2. The CDR3 runs 13 amino acids, cysteine and phenylalanine included. Only CDR3 DNA is held: 39 bases, read in frame from base 1. This sample is part of a study of vaccination effects on CD4 cells after COVID-19 (dated by TCRdb to 2022 to 2024). Context from the whole study: To identify antigen-specific CD4+ T cell clonotypes by their expansion, the ViraFEST assay first stimulated PBMC with viral peptide pools and then applied TCR sequencing. Across the study, the median time from the second dose to post-vaccine sampling was 72 days (range 14 to 241). Roughly 2.1 million PBMC per well were cultured in IMDM with about 4.5% human AB serum, 10 IU/ml IL-2 and gentamicin, plus 10 ug/ml peptides. The study compared SARS-CoV-2 spike-specific CD4+ TCR repertoires before and after mRNA vaccination in COVID-19 convalescent patients and infection-naive vaccine recipients. Altogether, around 11 COVID-19 convalescent patients and a handful of SARS-CoV-2-naive healthy vaccine recipients made up the full study. Cultures from other donors in the study were sequenced using the Oncomine TCR Beta short-read assay on an Illumina iSeq 100. Study-wide conclusions, independent of this receptor: Clones induced by infection and clones induced by vaccination both contracted markedly at late timepoints after vaccination, which fits with T cell responses waning over time. The study was limited by a small number of convalescent patients and lacked early post-infection timepoints. Among healthy vaccine recipients, nearly all vaccine-induced clones were SARS-CoV-2 mono-reactive, and just 1 of 255 was cross-reactive with common cold coronaviruses.

The library was built by means of the immunoSEQ multiplex PCR assay. DNA from the cultured, isolated CD4+ T cells was subjected to TCR beta CDR3 sequencing. In the source study's methods: The analysis removed non-productive TCR sequences, trimmed reads to the CDR3 region, and retained only CDR3s that were 7 or more amino acids long. The MANAFEST web app was used to pick out antigen-specific clonotypes by comparing their expansion in peptide wells with that in reference cultures. To be called positive, a clone needed expansion at FDR<0.05 compared with the reference and with all other wells, an odds ratio greater than 5, and a frequency greater than 0.1% in two replicate wells. A clonotype was called cross-reactive if it was significantly expanded both in SARS-CoV-2 spike wells and in at least one common cold coronavirus spike condition. CDR3 similarity was assessed by Levenshtein distance using the stringdist R package, and unrooted trees were constructed with ape in R 3.6.1. The table was pulled from immuneACCESS by TCRdb, which kept in-frame rearrangements only. Such tables lose some clones; where checked, under half of the loss comes from unresolved V genes, and the rest has no known cause. V, J and clone size are taken as reported in that table, and D and trimming were inferred from the DNA itself. The sample contains more than 55,000 clones, 78% of them found a single time. The ten largest clones add up to more than 4% of the sample.

After around 11 days of culture, CD4+ T cells were isolated with the EasySep CD4+ T cell isolation kit. Two doses of either the BNT162b2 or the mRNA-1273 mRNA SARS-CoV-2 vaccine were administered to participants. Healthy vaccine recipients had no prior SARS-CoV-2 infection, confirmed by negative nucleocapsid antibodies before and after vaccination. Half of the culture medium was replaced with fresh IL-2-containing medium on days 3 and 7. Unless noted otherwise, every peptide stimulation condition was cultured in triplicate wells. PBMC were separated from whole blood using Ficoll-Paque Plus gradient centrifugation and were then either cryopreserved at -140C or used fresh. The QIAamp micro DNA kit was used to extract genomic DNA from the cultured CD4+ T cells.

The source is a human donor who received a COVID-19 vaccine. The sample in question was CD4+ T cells from PBMCs cultured without peptide, obtained after COVID-19 vaccination. The chain is encoded by TRBV27 joined to TRBJ1-3, with the D gene uncertain. Here the CDR3 is given as CATRSTPGNTIYF. The sequenced DNA: TGTGCCACCCGGTCAACGCCCGGAAACACCATATATTTT.